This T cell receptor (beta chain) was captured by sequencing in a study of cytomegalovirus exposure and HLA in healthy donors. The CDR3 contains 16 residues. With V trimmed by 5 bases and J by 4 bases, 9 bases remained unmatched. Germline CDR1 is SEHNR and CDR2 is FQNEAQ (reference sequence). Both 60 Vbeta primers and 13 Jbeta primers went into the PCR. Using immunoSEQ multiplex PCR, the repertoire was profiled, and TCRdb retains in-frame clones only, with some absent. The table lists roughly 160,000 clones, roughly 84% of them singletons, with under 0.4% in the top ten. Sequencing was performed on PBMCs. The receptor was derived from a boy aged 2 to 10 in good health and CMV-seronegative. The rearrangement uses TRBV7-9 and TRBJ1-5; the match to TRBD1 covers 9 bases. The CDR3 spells CASSQAGTGTNQPQHF. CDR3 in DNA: TGTGCCAGCAGCCAAGCCGGGACAGGGACGAATCAGCCCCAGCATTTT.